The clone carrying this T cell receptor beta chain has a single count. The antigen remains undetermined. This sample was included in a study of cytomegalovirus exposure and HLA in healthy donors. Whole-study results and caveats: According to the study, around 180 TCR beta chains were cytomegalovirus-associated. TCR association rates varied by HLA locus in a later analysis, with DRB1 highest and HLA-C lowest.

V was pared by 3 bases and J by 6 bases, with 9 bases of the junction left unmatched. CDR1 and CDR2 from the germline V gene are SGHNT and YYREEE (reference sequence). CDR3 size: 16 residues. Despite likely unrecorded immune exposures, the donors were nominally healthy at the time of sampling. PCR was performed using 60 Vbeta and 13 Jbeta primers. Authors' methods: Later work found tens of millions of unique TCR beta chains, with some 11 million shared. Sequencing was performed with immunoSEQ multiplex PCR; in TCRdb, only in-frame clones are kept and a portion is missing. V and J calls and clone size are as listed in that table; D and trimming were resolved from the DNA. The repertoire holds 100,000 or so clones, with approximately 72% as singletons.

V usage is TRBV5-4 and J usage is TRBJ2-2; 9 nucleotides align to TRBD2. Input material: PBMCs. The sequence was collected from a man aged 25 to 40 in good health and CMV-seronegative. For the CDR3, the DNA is TGTGCCAGCAGCTCCATGGGGACTAGCTTCGCCGGGGAGCTGTTTTTT. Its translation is CASSSMGTSFAGELFF.